This is a list of T cell receptor beta chains from one sample in a study of early T cells in non-severe SARS-CoV-2 infection. Each CDR3 protein is one row after TCRdb ran MiXCR on the 5' RACE reads. The table includes about 50,000 distinct CDR3 sequences, approximately 10% detected once. The sequenced material came from whole blood. The receptors here all came from an adult who was a healthcare worker with PCR-confirmed SARS-CoV-2 infection or an uninfected control (not recorded which). CDR3s include the opening cysteine and the closing phenylalanine or tryptophan. A D gene is named only where the DNA matches it firmly. Clone sizes are given selectively: once, few, many, or a class where the clone is expanded.

>TRBV6-5|TRBD1|many|TRBJ1-1
TGTGCCAGCAGTTTCGGACAGGGAGGGACTGAAGCTTTCTTT
CASSFGQGGTEAFF
>TRBV29-1|.|many|TRBJ1-5
TGCAGCGTTGGGGCTGAGGATCAGCCCCAGCATTTT
CSVGAEDQPQHF
>TRBV7-6|.|.|TRBJ1-5
TGTGCCAGCAGCTTAGTACCAGGCCTCAATCAGCCCCAGCATTTT
CASSLVPGLNQPQHF
>TRBV7-3|TRBD2|many|TRBJ2-7
TGTGCCAGCATGGGACTAGGGCGCGAGCAGTACTTC
CASMGLGREQYF
>TRBV20-1|.|.|TRBJ2-3
TGCAGTGTTTCGGGTCGCACAGATACGCAGTATTTT
CSVSGRTDTQYF
>TRBV5-1|.|many|TRBJ2-1
TGCGCCAGCAGCTTCGACCCTACCAGCTCCTTATACAATGAGCAGTTCTTC
CASSFDPTSSLYNEQFF
>TRBV20-1|TRBD1|.|TRBJ1-2
TGCAGTGCTAGACGAGACAGGGGATATGGCTACACCTTC
CSARRDRGYGYTF
>TRBV12-3/TRBV12-4|.|.|TRBJ1-1
TGTGCCAGCAGTTTCCATCCGTCGCTGGAAGCTTTCTTT
CASSFHPSLEAFF
>TRBV20-1|TRBD2|.|TRBJ2-5
TGCAGTGCTCGCCGGGCGGGAGCGGATGAGACCCAGTACTTC
CSARRAGADETQYF
>TRBV29-1|.|few|TRBJ1-3
TGCAGCGCCCCCTTCGGAAACACCATATATTTT
CSAPFGNTIYF
>TRBV20-1|.|many|TRBJ2-7
TGCAGTGCTGGATCACAGGGAAAGGACGAGCAGTACTTC
CSAGSQGKDEQYF
>TRBV5-4|.|many|TRBJ2-3
TGTGCCAGCAGCTTGGGGGAGACTAGCACAGATACGCAGTATTTT
CASSLGETSTDTQYF
>TRBV5-1|.|.|TRBJ1-5
TGCGCCAGCAGCGGGGAGGGAGGCCAGCCCCAGCATTTT
CASSGEGGQPQHF
>TRBV29-1|.|.|TRBJ1-5
TGCAGCGTTGAATATGGGGACCAGCCCCAGCATTTT
CSVEYGDQPQHF
>TRBV5-1|.|many|TRBJ2-7
TGCGCCAGCAGCTCAACAGGCGGGTCCGAGCAGTACTTC
CASSSTGGSEQYF
>TRBV6-2/TRBV6-3|.|few|TRBJ1-1
TGTGCCAGCAGTTACCTTAGGACAGCTTCGAACACTGAAGCTTTCTTT
CASSYLRTASNTEAFF
>TRBV20-1|.|many|TRBJ1-5
TGCAGTGCCCCCCGGGACGTTATGCCCCAGCATTTT
CSAPRDVMPQHF
>TRBV10-3|.|few|TRBJ2-5
TGTGCCATCAGTGAAGGGCAGGGCGAGACCCAGTACTTC
CAISEGQGETQYF
>TRBV29-1|.|many|TRBJ1-1
TGCAGCGCCTCTTTAGAGACTGAAGCTTTCTTT
CSASLETEAFF
>TRBV9|.|many|TRBJ2-2
TGTGCCAGCAGCCCCGTATCCTCGGGGGCCGGGGAGCTGTTTTTT
CASSPVSSGAGELFF
>TRBV10-2|.|once|TRBJ2-7
TGCGCCAGCGTATCGTCCCGCCTGGGGACTCAGACCTACGAGCAGTACTTC
CASVSSRLGTQTYEQYF
>TRBV5-1|.|many|TRBJ2-7
TGCGCCAGCAGCTTGTTACTGAGCTCCTACGAGCAGTACTTC
CASSLLLSSYEQYF
>TRBV12-3/TRBV12-4|.|many|TRBJ2-1
TGTGCCAGCAGTTTAGCGGGAGGTTCGAACAATGAGCAGTTCTTC
CASSLAGGSNNEQFF
>TRBV24-1|.|many|TRBJ2-7
TGTGCCACCAGTGAGTCCGAGGGTAACATCTACGAGCAGTACTTC
CATSESEGNIYEQYF
>TRBV12-3/TRBV12-4|TRBD1|.|TRBJ2-7
TGTGCCAGCAGTTCTACCAACAGGGGTTCCTACGAGCAGTACTTC
CASSSTNRGSYEQYF
>TRBV6-5|TRBD1|few|TRBJ1-1
TGTGCCAGCAGTTACTCGATCCGGGACAGGGAGGGAGCTTTCTTT
CASSYSIRDREGAFF
>TRBV11-2|TRBD1|many|TRBJ2-7
TGTGCCAGCAGCTCGTCGTTGGACAGGGGAGGCAGCCACGAGCAGTACTTC
CASSSSLDRGGSHEQYF
>TRBV3-1|.|.|TRBJ2-2
TGTGCCAGCAGCCTAGAGCCGGGGCACACCGGGGAGCTGTTTTTT
CASSLEPGHTGELFF
>TRBV3-1|TRBD1|many|TRBJ1-1
TGTGCCAGCAGCCAAGATAGGGGGACAGGGGGCACTGAAGCTTTCTTT
CASSQDRGTGGTEAFF
>TRBV5-1|TRBD2|many|TRBJ2-1
TGCGCCAGCAGCGCGGGACTAGTCCTCAGCAATGAGCAGTTCTTC
CASSAGLVLSNEQFF
>TRBV9|.|few|TRBJ2-1
TGTGCCAGCAGCGTGACGGGCCAGGCCAATGAGCAGTTCTTC
CASSVTGQANEQFF